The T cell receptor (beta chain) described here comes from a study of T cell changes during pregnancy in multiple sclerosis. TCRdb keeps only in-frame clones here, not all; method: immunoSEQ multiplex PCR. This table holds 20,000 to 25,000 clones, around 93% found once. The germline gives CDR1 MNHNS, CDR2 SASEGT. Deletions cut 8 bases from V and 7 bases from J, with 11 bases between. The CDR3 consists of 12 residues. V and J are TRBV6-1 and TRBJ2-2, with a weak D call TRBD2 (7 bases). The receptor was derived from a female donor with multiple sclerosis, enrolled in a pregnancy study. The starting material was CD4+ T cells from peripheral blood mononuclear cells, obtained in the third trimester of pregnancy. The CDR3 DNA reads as TGTGCCAGCGATAGGGGGGGCGGGGAGCTGTTTTTT. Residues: CASDRGGGELFF.